The clone carrying this T cell receptor (beta chain) was found many times. The antigen remains undetermined. These data come from a study of regulatory T cells in long-lasting Graves disease. General observations from the study: Results may be inaccurate due to the small sample size.

Libraries of TCR beta came from iRepertoire HTBI primers plus Arm-PCR of CDR3 regions. TCRdb reprocessed the multiplex PCR reads via MiXCR and lists one record per CDR3 protein. The sample consists of about half a million distinct CDR3 sequences, roughly 22% of them appearing once. Regarding time point: persistent/refractory GD, antithyroid drugs over 5 years with positive TRAb. From PBMCs, RNA was extracted and then used to make the TCR library. The source was peripheral blood mononuclear cells (PBMCs), collected when the disease was refractory, from a patient treated with antithyroid drugs. This clonotype was obtained from a female donor with Graves disease.

The CDR3, as DNA: TGTGCCAGCAGTTTAGGACAGGGGGACTACGAGCAGTACTTC. Its protein product is CASSLGQGDYEQYF. This chain joins TRBV28 and TRBJ2-7, with 10 bases fitting TRBD1. The CDR3 is made up of 14 amino acids. The germline gives CDR1 MDHEN, CDR2 SYDVKM. V lost 2 bases to trimming and J lost 3 bases; unmatched junction nucleotides: 1.